This T cell receptor beta chain was sequenced during a study of cytomegalovirus exposure and HLA in healthy donors. As concerns this clone: Antigen: not known.

Amplification used 60 Vbeta primers and 13 Jbeta primers. The protocol was immunoSEQ multiplex PCR, while the TCRdb copy is restricted to in-frame clones and leaves out a portion. The table shows some 190,000 clones, with about 82% occurring only once. Trimming removed 4 bases at V and 6 bases at J, with 15 bases between. The CDR3 sequence is 15 residues long. CDR1 LGHNA and CDR2 YSLEER come from the germline V gene. Study outcomes and limitations: CMV serostatus alone was available as immune exposure information. Association of some 18,000 TCR beta sequences with HLA alleles was found at 0.05 false discovery rate in a later analysis. Apparent HLA restriction characterized most CMV-associated TCR beta chains in a later analysis.

This sequence was found in a woman in her thirties in good health and CMV-seronegative. Sequenced input: PBMCs. This chain links TRBV4-3 with TRBJ1-4; D unclear. CDR3 coding DNA: TGCGCCAGCAGCCCCTGGGCCGACGCCTATGAAAAACTGTTTTTT. Translated: CASSPWADAYEKLFF.